The 23 T cell receptor beta chains reported below all come from one sample, sequenced in a study of vaccination effects on CD4 cells after COVID-19. Before sequencing took place, the ViraFEST assay used viral peptide pools to expand antigen-specific CD4+ T cells. Once cultured for 9 to 11 days, the cells underwent separation to obtain CD4+ T cells. Subjects were given two BNT162b2 or mRNA-1273 vaccine doses. Sequencing was performed with immunoSEQ multiplex PCR; in TCRdb, only in-frame clones are kept and a portion is missing. The profile shows tens of thousands of clones, less than 85% of them singletons. These receptors' antigens are unknown. The specimen comprised CD4+ T cells from PBMCs cultured with SARS-CoV-2 spike peptides, sampled after COVID-19 vaccination. The receptors here all came from a human donor who received a COVID-19 vaccine.

This clone came up a few times. The chain uses TRBV6-5 and TRBJ2-6; D is unresolved. V was trimmed by 2 bases and J by 0 bases, leaving 8 bases between them. The germline V gene encodes CDR1 MNHEY and CDR2 SVGAGI. The CDR3 has 16 residues. CDR3 loop: CASSYVWGSGANVLTF. DNA of the CDR3: TGTGCCAGCAGTTACGTATGGGGCTCTGGGGCCAACGTCCTGACTTTC.

V gene TRBV7-8 combines with J gene TRBJ2-1, with 9 nucleotides matching TRBD1. The J segment lost 10 bases and the V segment lost 5 bases, leaving 12 bases of the junction unmatched. Germline loops: CDR1 SGHVS, CDR2 FQNEAQ. CDR3 length: 15 amino acids. CDR3 nucleotide sequence: TGTGCCAGCAGCAGGGGCGGGACAGGGTTTGGGGAGCAGTTCTTC. This encodes CASSRGGTGFGEQFF.

The rearrangement links TRBV5-1 to TRBJ1-6, with 8 positions matching TRBD1. The junction had 4 bases not matched to a gene; V was cut back by 2 bases and J by 6 bases. Germline values: CDR1 SGHRS, CDR2 YFSETQ. The CDR3 contains 15 residues. The CDR3: CASSFGQGPNSPLHF. The DNA of the CDR3 is TGCGCCAGCAGCTTCGGACAGGGCCCTAATTCACCCCTCCACTTT.

The chain carries TRBV7-8 and TRBJ2-7; 7 bases agree with TRBD1. Germline lookup yields CDR1 SGHVS and CDR2 FQNEAQ. The CDR3 spans 14 residues. V gave up 5 bases and J gave up 6 bases; unmatched junction bases: 10. CDR3 sequence reads: CASSRDRAIREQYF. CDR3 coding DNA: TGTGCCAGCAGCCGCGACAGGGCAATTCGCGAGCAGTACTTC.

The rearrangement joins TRBV4-1 to TRBJ2-7; D is ambiguous. V was shortened by 4 bases and J by 2 bases, with 21 bases between the two germline ends. The CDR3 has 17 amino acids. Germline loops: CDR1 MGHRA, CDR2 YSYEKL. DNA for the CDR3: TGCGCCAGCAGCCTCATCCAAATCACAATATACCCCTACGAGCAGTACTTC. It translates to CASSLIQITIYPYEQYF.

The CDR3 nucleotides are TGTGCCAGCAGCCCACCCCCCGGGGAGCTGTTTTTT. This translates into CASSPPPGELFF. The rearrangement joins TRBV5-5 to TRBJ2-2; D not resolved. Per the germline V gene, CDR1 is SGHKS and CDR2 is YYEKEE (reference sequence). V was trimmed by 4 bases and J by 6 bases, leaving 7 bases between them. There are 12 residues in the CDR3.

The chain uses TRBV19 and TRBJ1-2; maybe TRBD1 (5 bases). The CDR3 has 12 residues. Between the trimmed V and J ends, which lost 7 bases and 8 bases, there was a span of 14 bases. In germline, CDR1 is LNHDA, CDR2 SQIVND (reference sequence). CDR3 protein: CASTTGRHGYTF. Here the CDR3 DNA reads TGTGCCAGTACCACAGGACGGCACGGCTACACCTTC.

V and J are TRBV6-5 and TRBJ1-1; a weak D match, TRBD1 (5 bases). Trimming stripped 7 bases from V and 5 bases from J, with 20 bases between. This CDR3 has 15 residues. Per germline, CDR1 MNHEY and CDR2 SVGAGI. CDR3 region: CASTGTPNFRTEAFF. CDR3 DNA: TGTGCCAGCACCGGGACCCCCAACTTCAGGACTGAAGCTTTCTTT.

The chain employs TRBV15 and TRBJ1-5, with a weak D call TRBD1 (6 bases). Trimming took 3 bases from V and 3 from J, leaving 18 bases between them. In germline, CDR1 is LNHNV, CDR2 YYDKDF (reference sequence). This CDR3 has 17 residues. In nucleotides, the CDR3 is TGTGCCACCAGCAGCAAAAGTAGGGGGGGGCTCAATCAGCCCCAGCATTTT. It specifies CATSSKSRGGLNQPQHF.

V is TRBV6-5 and J is TRBJ1-3; D call uncertain. The germline CDR1 and CDR2 sequences are MNHEY and SVGAGI. V was trimmed by 6 bases and J by 2 bases, leaving 8 bases between them. This CDR3 has 13 residues. The CDR3 region has the DNA TGTGCCAGCAGGCGGGCGACTGGAAACACCATATATTTT. Translated: CASRRATGNTIYF.

The V call is TRBV6-5, the J call TRBJ2-5; D is possibly TRBD1 (5 bases). The CDR3 sequence is 13 residues long. The V end lost 7 bases, the J end lost 4 bases, and 13 bases lay between the germline ends. Germline V gives CDR1 MNHEY, CDR2 SVGAGI. CDR3 coding DNA: TGTGCCAGCAATTTTGGTCAGGGAGAGACCCAGTACTTC. Its translation: CASNFGQGETQYF.

V gene TRBV2 combines with J gene TRBJ2-7, with D hard to call. In germline, CDR1 is SNHLY, CDR2 FYNNEI. The ends were cut back, 6 bases at V and 3 bases at J, with 21 bases in the middle. The CDR3 is 16 amino acids. The CDR3 DNA reads TGTGCCAGCAGGACGGACGTCCACTTACGCATCTACGAGCAGTACTTC. Translation: CASRTDVHLRIYEQYF.

V is TRBV30 and J is TRBJ1-1; no definite D call. CDR1 is GTSNPN, CDR2 SVGIG, per germline (reference sequence). CDR3 size: 15 residues. The V end lost 0 bases, the J end lost 1 base, and 12 bases lay between the germline ends. In DNA, the CDR3 is TGTGCCTGGAGTGTACGGGGTCATTCGAACACTGAAGCTTTCTTT. It yields the protein CAWSVRGHSNTEAFF.

The chain combines TRBV2 with TRBJ2-2; possibly TRBD1 for D (5 bases). Trimming took off 5 bases at V and 6 bases at J, with 10 bases between the two ends. The germline V gene encodes CDR1 SNHLY and CDR2 FYNNEI. The CDR3 is 13 amino acids. This chain's CDR3 is CASSKRQSGELFF. CDR3 in DNA: TGTGCCAGCAGTAAGAGACAGTCCGGGGAGCTGTTTTTT.

V usage is TRBV10-1 and J usage is TRBJ2-5, with D perhaps matching TRBD1 or TRBD2 (5 bases each). The germline V gene encodes CDR1 WNHNN and CDR2 SYGVQD (reference sequence). The CDR3 contains 12 residues. The germline V and J ends were trimmed by 4 bases and 4 bases, with 7 bases remaining between them. For the CDR3, the DNA is TGCGCCAGCAGTGCAGGGACAGAGACCCAGTACTTC. It specifies CASSAGTETQYF.

This clone is categorized as large. V usage is TRBV2 and J usage is TRBJ1-3; possible D gene TRBD1, 6 bases. V lost 7 bases, J lost 2 bases, and 12 bases lay in between. CDR1 is SNHLY, CDR2 FYNNEI, per germline. This CDR3 comprises 14 residues. The DNA of the CDR3 is TGTGCCAGCACCAGTGGGGGGCCTGGAAACACCATATATTTT. This gives the protein CASTSGGPGNTIYF.

The rearrangement uses TRBV21-1 and TRBJ1-2; the table's D gene call, TRBD1, was not cross checked with the DNA. TRBV21-1 is assigned pseudogene status. The CDR3 extends over 16 amino acids. The CDR3 DNA sequence: TGTGCCACCAGAAACAGGACCCTCGGTTTTAACTATGGCTACACCTTC. Its translation is CATRNRTLGFNYGYTF.

The genes are TRBV18 and TRBJ1-6; TRBD1 matches at 8 bases. Germline lookup yields CDR1 KGHSH and CDR2 LQKENI. The J segment lost 8 bases and the V segment lost 6 bases, leaving 9 bases of the junction unmatched. CDR3 length equals 15 residues. The DNA for the CDR3 is TGTGCCAGCTCCCGAGACAGGGGTGGTGATTCACCCCTCCACTTT. It yields the protein CASSRDRGGDSPLHF.

The chain joins TRBV10-3 to TRBJ2-2, with TRBD1 matching 9 bases. The CDR3 consists of 17 residues. The V gene end was trimmed by 2 bases and the J gene end by 4 bases; junction bases not matched to a gene: 8. Germline V CDR1 and CDR2: ENHRY, SYGVKD. This chain's CDR3 is CAISEVRQGVRTGELFF. The CDR3 DNA sequence: TGTGCCATCAGTGAGGTTAGACAGGGGGTGCGCACCGGGGAGCTGTTTTTT.

This chain links TRBV5-1 with TRBJ2-5; TRBD1 aligns across 7 bases. The trim removed 4 bases at V and 2 bases at J, leaving 5 bases unmatched. The CDR3 totals 14 residues. Germline CDR1 is SGHRS and CDR2 is YFSETQ. The CDR3 DNA sequence: TGCGCCAGCAGCGTGGGACAGCCACAAGAGACCCAGTACTTC. This translates into CASSVGQPQETQYF.

This rearrangement joins TRBV27 to TRBJ1-4, with 7 bases fitting TRBD1. With V trimmed by 5 bases and J by 0 bases, 9 bases remained unmatched. This CDR3 is 17 amino acids long. Germline loops: CDR1 MNHEY, CDR2 SMNVEV (reference sequence). The DNA for the CDR3 is TGTGCCAGCAGTCTCCGACTAGGGGGCACAACTAATGAAAAACTGTTTTTT. It yields the protein CASSLRLGGTTNEKLFF.

This clone was detected only once. This chain links TRBV7-2 with TRBJ2-7; tentatively, D is TRBD2 (7 bases). From germline, CDR1 is SGHTA and CDR2 FQGNSA. The CDR3 totals 15 residues. V lost 3 bases and J 3 bases, leaving 15 bases between the germline ends. The chain's CDR3 is CASSFVAGAHYEQYF. CDR3 nucleotides: TGTGCCAGCAGCTTCGTCGCGGGGGCCCACTACGAGCAGTACTTC. Using reference TRBV7-2 and TRBJ2-7 for the parts outside the CDR3, the full variable domain is GAGVSQSPSNKVTEKGKDVELRCDPISGHTALYWYRQSLGQGLEFLIYFQGNSAPDKSGLPSDRFSAERTGGSVSTLTIQRTQQEDSAVYLCASSFVAGAHYEQYFGPGTRLTVT.

The chain carries TRBV6-4 and TRBJ1-2, with 7 bases that match TRBD1. The trim removed 3 bases at V and 3 bases at J, leaving 7 bases unmatched. The CDR3 has 15 residues. Germline V gives CDR1 MRHNA, CDR2 SNTAGT. In DNA form, the CDR3 reads TGTGCCAGCAGTGATTTAACAGGGGCGGACTATGGCTACACCTTC. This sequence encodes CASSDLTGADYGYTF.